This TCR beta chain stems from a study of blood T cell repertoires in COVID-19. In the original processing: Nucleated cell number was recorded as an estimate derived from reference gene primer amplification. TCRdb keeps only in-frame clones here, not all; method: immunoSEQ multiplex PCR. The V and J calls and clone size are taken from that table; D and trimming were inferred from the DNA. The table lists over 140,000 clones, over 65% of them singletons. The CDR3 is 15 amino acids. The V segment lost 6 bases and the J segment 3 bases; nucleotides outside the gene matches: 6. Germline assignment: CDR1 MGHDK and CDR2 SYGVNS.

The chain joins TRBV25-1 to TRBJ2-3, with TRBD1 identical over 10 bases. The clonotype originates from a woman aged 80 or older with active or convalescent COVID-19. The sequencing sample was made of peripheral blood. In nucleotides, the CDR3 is TGTGCCAGCAGACCGACAGGGGGCGGAACAGATACGCAGTATTTT. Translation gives CASRPTGGGTDTQYF.